This T cell receptor beta chain appears in the sequencing data of a study of CD8 T cells in ankylosing spondylitis. Study-level results: Matched ankylosing spondylitis synovial fluid reportedly contained a significantly enriched population of disease-linked clones. Reactive arthritis synovial fluid and blood were previously reported to contain some motif variants. CD8+ by phenotype, disease-linked clones were relatively rare in peripheral blood. A TCR beta motif of roughly 8 highly homologous variants appeared characteristic of ankylosing spondylitis blood.

Deletions cut 0 bases from V and 9 bases from J, with 9 bases between. Germline V gene sequence: CDR1 MNHEY, CDR2 SMNVEV (reference sequence). The CDR3 is 14 amino acids. This clonotype was seen a handful of times. Antigen unknown. For TCR beta, libraries came from quantitative 5'-RACE with molecular barcodes. TCRdb re-derived calls from the 5' RACE reads in MiXCR, one entry per CDR3 protein. The sample holds about 390,000 distinct CDR3 sequences, approximately 20% seen once. Source material: blood, either unsorted or a sorted T cell fraction (not recorded which). V is TRBV27 and J is TRBJ1-6, with a weak D call TRBD1 (6 bases). This sequence was found in a male donor with ankylosing spondylitis. CDR3 nucleotides: TGTGCCAGCAGTTTATCGAGGGGGTTTTCACCCCTCCACTTT. This gives the protein CASSLSRGFSPLHF.